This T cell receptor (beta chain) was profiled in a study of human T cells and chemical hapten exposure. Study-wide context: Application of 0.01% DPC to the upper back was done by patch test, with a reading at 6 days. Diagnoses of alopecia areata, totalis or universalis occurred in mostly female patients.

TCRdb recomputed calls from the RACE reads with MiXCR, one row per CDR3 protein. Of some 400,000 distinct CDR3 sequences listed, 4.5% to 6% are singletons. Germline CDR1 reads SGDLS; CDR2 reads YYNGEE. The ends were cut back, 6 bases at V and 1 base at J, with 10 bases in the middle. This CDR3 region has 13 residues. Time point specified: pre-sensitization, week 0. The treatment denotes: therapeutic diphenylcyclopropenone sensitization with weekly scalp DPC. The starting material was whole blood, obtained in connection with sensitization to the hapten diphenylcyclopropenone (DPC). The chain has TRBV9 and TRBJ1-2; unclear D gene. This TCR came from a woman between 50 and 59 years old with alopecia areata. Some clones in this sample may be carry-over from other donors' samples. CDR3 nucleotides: TGTGCCAGCAAAAATAGAGATAACTATGGCTACACCTTC. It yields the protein CASKNRDNYGYTF.